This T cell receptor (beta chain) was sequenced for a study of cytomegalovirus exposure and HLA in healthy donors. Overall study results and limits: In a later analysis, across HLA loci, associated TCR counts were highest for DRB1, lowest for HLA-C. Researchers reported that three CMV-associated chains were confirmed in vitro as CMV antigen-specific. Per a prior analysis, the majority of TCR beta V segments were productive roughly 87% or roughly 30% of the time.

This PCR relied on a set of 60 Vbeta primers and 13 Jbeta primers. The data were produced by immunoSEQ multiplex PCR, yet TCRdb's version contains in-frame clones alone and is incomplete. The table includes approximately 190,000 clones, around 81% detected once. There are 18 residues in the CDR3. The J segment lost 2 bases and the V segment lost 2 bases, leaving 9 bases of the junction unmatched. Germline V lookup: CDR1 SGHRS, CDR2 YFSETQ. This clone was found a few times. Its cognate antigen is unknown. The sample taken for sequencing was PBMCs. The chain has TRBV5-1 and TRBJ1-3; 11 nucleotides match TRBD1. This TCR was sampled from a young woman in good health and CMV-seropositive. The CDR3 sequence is CASSFLPGQGGPGNTIYF. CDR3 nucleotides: TGCGCCAGCAGCTTCCTCCCGGGACAGGGGGGCCCTGGAAACACCATATATTTT.